This passage covers 2 T cell receptor beta chains from one sample sequenced in a study of CD8+ T cells in alopecia areata. RNA extraction and reverse transcription yielded cDNA as sequencing template. Clones were sequenced by immunoSEQ multiplex PCR, and TCRdb holds only the in-frame ones, with some missing. The data show a few hundred thousand clones, about 61% seen once. The sample comprised CD8+ T cells sorted from blood. The source of these receptors is a human donor in good health.

The chain couples TRBV7-8 to TRBJ2-2, with TRBD1 identical over 7 bases. Germline CDR1 is SGHVS and CDR2 is FQNEAQ. This CDR3 is 17 amino acids long. V was clipped by 5 bases and J by 8 bases; unmatched bases: 17. The CDR3 here is CASSPRFGQVEAGELFF. The CDR3 DNA reads as TGTGCCAGCAGCCCTCGATTTGGACAGGTTGAAGCTGGGGAGCTGTTTTTT.

The rearrangement joins TRBV2 to TRBJ1-1; TRBD1 matches at 10 bases. Germline assignment: CDR1 SNHLY and CDR2 FYNNEI. CDR3 length: 13 amino acids. Trimming removed 10 bases from V and 3 bases from J; junction bases left unmatched: 5. CDR3 sequence (DNA): TGTGCCACTATGGACAGGGGGGACACTGAAGCTTTCTTT. Translation gives CATMDRGDTEAFF.